A single sample is the source of the 18 T cell receptor beta chains below, sequenced in a study of blood T cell repertoires in COVID-19. The data were produced by immunoSEQ multiplex PCR, yet TCRdb's version contains in-frame clones alone and is incomplete. The data show just over 200,000 clones, 85% to 90% seen once. Sequenced input: peripheral blood. The receptors derive from a man older than 75 with acute or convalescent COVID-19.

The table lists this clone with a count of one. The rearrangement joins TRBV2 to TRBJ2-5, with 10 bases that match TRBD1. This CDR3 is 15 amino acids long. Germline values: CDR1 SNHLY, CDR2 FYNNEI. J was trimmed by 4 bases and V by 5 bases; bases with no gene match: 7. The CDR3 protein is CASSPGTGVRETQYF. The CDR3 nucleotides read TGTGCCAGCAGTCCAGGGACAGGGGTTCGAGAGACCCAGTACTTC.

In its sample, this clone was seen once. The V and J genes are TRBV7-9 and TRBJ1-4; TRBD1 matches at 8 bases. The CDR3 totals 16 residues. Germline V gene sequence: CDR1 SEHNR, CDR2 FQNEAQ (reference sequence). Trimming cost V 3 bases and J 7 bases; bases outside gene matches: 10. DNA of the CDR3: TGTGCCAGCAGCTTCCCCCCGGGACAGGAGATTGAAAAACTGTTTTTT. As protein: CASSFPPGQEIEKLFF. Full variable domain (rest looked up from reference TRBV7-9 and TRBJ1-4): DTGVSQNPRHKITKRGQNVTFRCDPISEHNRLYWYRQTLGQGPEFLTYFQNEAQLEKSRLLSDRFSAERPKGSFSTLEIQRTEQGDSAMYLCASSFPPGQEIEKLFFGSGTQLSVL.

The chain carries TRBV6-5 and TRBJ1-2, with D perhaps matching TRBD1 (6 bases). The CDR3 consists of 16 residues. Germline V gene sequence: CDR1 MNHEY, CDR2 SVGAGI. The V end lost 0 bases, the J end lost 8 bases, and 19 bases lay between the germline ends. In DNA, the CDR3 is TGTGCCAGCAGTTACTCCCGGACAGCCCGAAGCTACGGCTACACCTTC. Translating it yields CASSYSRTARSYGYTF.

A single count supports this clone. The chain uses TRBV14 and TRBJ2-2; 14 bases are shared with TRBD2. Germline loops: CDR1 SGHDN, CDR2 FVKESK. J lost 1 base, V lost 0 bases, and 4 bases had no gene match. This CDR3 is built from 19 residues. In DNA, the CDR3 is TGTGCCAGCAGCCAAGAGGGAGGACTAGCGGGAGGGAACACCGGGGAGCTGTTTTTT. The encoded protein is CASSQEGGLAGGNTGELFF.

This chain connects TRBV5-6 to TRBJ2-6; D is ambiguous. Germline CDR1 and CDR2: SGHDT and YYEEEE. This CDR3 contains 14 residues. V lost 1 base and J 1 base, leaving 3 bases between the germline ends. CDR3 sequence: CASSLSSGANVLTF. Written as DNA, the CDR3 is TGTGCCAGCAGCTTGTCGTCTGGGGCCAACGTCCTGACTTTC.

A single count supports this clone. The chain couples TRBV10-3 to TRBJ2-7; TRBD2 matches at 9 bases. V lost 4 bases to trimming and J lost 5 bases; unmatched junction nucleotides: 9. The CDR3 totals 15 residues. Germline V gene data show CDR1 as ENHRY and CDR2 as SYGVKD. The CDR3 DNA sequence: TGTGCCATCAGTGCAAATAGCGGGAGCCGACACGAGCAGTACTTC. The encoded protein is CAISANSGSRHEQYF.

The rearrangement joins TRBV18 to TRBJ2-1; D possibly corresponds to TRBD1 (6 bases). Deletions cut 3 bases from V and 0 bases from J, with 12 bases between. Germline loops: CDR1 KGHSH, CDR2 LQKENI. The CDR3 runs 16 residues. CDR3 in amino acids: CASSPPRQASYNEQFF. The CDR3 DNA follows: TGTGCCAGCTCACCCCCTCGACAGGCCTCCTACAATGAGCAGTTCTTC.

The chain couples TRBV5-8 to TRBJ2-7; TRBD2 matches 7 bases. With 0 bases clipped from V and 4 bases from J, the junction kept 10 bases outside the gene matches. CDR3 size: 16 residues. Germline CDR1 and CDR2: SGHTS and YDEGEE. The CDR3: CASSLVPGLGMYEQYV. CDR3 sequence (DNA): TGTGCCAGCAGCTTGGTTCCTGGACTAGGAATGTACGAGCAGTACGTC.

This chain joins TRBV28 and TRBJ2-7, with D tentatively TRBD1 (9 bases). V lost 6 bases, J lost 3 bases, and 18 bases lay in between. Germline values: CDR1 MDHEN, CDR2 SYDVKM. CDR3 size: 15 residues. CDR3 loop: CASSGQGLAGYEQYF. The CDR3 DNA reads as TGTGCCAGCAGCGGACAGGGGCTAGCGGGCTACGAGCAGTACTTC. The variable domain in full, with the rest retrieved from reference TRBV28 and TRBJ2-7, is DVKVTQSSRYLVKRTGEKVFLECVQDMDHENMFWYRQDPGLGLRLIYFSYDVKMKEKGDIPEGYSVSREKKERFSLILESASTNQTSMYLCASSGQGLAGYEQYFGPGTRLTVT.

The chain uses TRBV9 and TRBJ1-1, with TRBD1 matching 7 bases. Germline V gives CDR1 SGDLS, CDR2 YYNGEE. The CDR3 length is 17 residues. V was clipped by 3 bases and J by 1 base; unmatched bases: 12. This CDR3 is CASSARGFGTANTEAFF. The CDR3 coding sequence is TGTGCCAGCAGCGCACGTGGGTTCGGGACAGCGAACACTGAAGCTTTCTTT.

The rearrangement links TRBV11-2 to TRBJ2-1; TRBD1 is a possible D gene (5 bases). V lost 1 base, J lost 7 bases, and 14 bases lay in between. This CDR3 spans 15 amino acids. The V gene's germline CDR1 is SGHAT and CDR2 FQNNGV. The CDR3 sequence is CASSLGGNRGNEQFF. Written as DNA, the CDR3 is TGTGCCAGCAGCTTAGGAGGAAATAGGGGAAATGAGCAGTTCTTC. Filled out from reference TRBV11-2 and TRBJ2-1, the complete variable domain reads EAGVAQSPRYKIIEKRQSVAFWCNPISGHATLYWYQQILGQGPKLLIQFQNNGVVDDSQLPKDRFSAERLKGVDSTLKIQPAKLEDSAVYLCASSLGGNRGNEQFFGPGTRLTVL.

V and J are TRBV5-3 and TRBJ2-2; TRBD1 matches at 10 bases. Being an ORF, TRBV5-3 has a function that is uncertain. The CDR3 sequence is 16 residues long. Germline trimming cut 3 bases from V and 6 bases from J; bases unmatched to any gene: 8. CDR3 sequence: CARSWTTGGLPGELFF. The CDR3 DNA is TGTGCCAGAAGCTGGACGACAGGGGGCCTTCCCGGGGAGCTGTTTTTT.

The chain couples TRBV28 to TRBJ2-5, with TRBD2 identical over 7 bases. The V gene's germline CDR1 is MDHEN and CDR2 SYDVKM. The J segment lost 1 base and the V segment lost 6 bases, leaving 8 bases of the junction unmatched. The length of the CDR3 is 15 residues. The CDR3 loop reads CASRGSLAIQETQYF. The DNA for the CDR3 is TGTGCCAGCAGGGGATCACTAGCGATCCAAGAGACCCAGTACTTC.

The rearrangement uses TRBV27 and TRBJ2-5; 10 positions match TRBD1. The V and J ends lost 3 bases and 4 bases, in that order; junction bases with no gene match: 5. Germline values: CDR1 MNHEY, CDR2 SMNVEV (reference sequence). The CDR3 is 15 amino acids. DNA for the CDR3: TGTGCCAGCAGTTTGGACAGGGGGAGGGTAGAGACCCAGTACTTC. This encodes CASSLDRGRVETQYF.

Worth noting for this clone: Other nucleotide sequences from this sample produce the same CDR3. The rearrangement joins TRBV24-1 to TRBJ2-3, with D possibly matching TRBD2 (6 bases). CDR3 length: 14 amino acids. Per germline, CDR1 KGHDR and CDR2 SFDVKD. V was clipped by 1 base and J by 4 bases, with 8 bases between them. CDR3 sequence reads: CATSDLTGADTQYF. The CDR3 region has the DNA TGTGCCACCAGTGATTTAACGGGAGCAGATACGCAGTATTTT.

The chain combines TRBV18 with TRBJ2-7; 11 bases line up with TRBD1. Germline CDR1 is KGHSH and CDR2 is LQKENI. The V and J ends lost 3 bases and 7 bases, in that order; junction bases with no gene match: 5. The CDR3 covers 14 residues. The CDR3 here is CASSPDRGLEEQYF. In DNA form, the CDR3 reads TGTGCCAGCTCACCGGACAGGGGGCTAGAGGAGCAGTACTTC.

The chain is built from TRBV19 and TRBJ2-1; TRBD2 agrees at 10 bases. V dropped 6 bases and J dropped 4; count of bases not matched to a gene: 3. The CDR3 runs 14 residues. CDR1 LNHDA and CDR2 SQIVND come from the germline V gene (reference sequence). DNA for the CDR3: TGTGCCAGTAGGAAACTAGCGGGGTACAATGAGCAGTTCTTC. The encoded protein is CASRKLAGYNEQFF.

This clone was detected a few times. CDR3 coding DNA: TGTGCCAGCAGCTCCGGGACAAGGGCGTCTGAGCAGTACTTC. Its translation: CASSSGTRASEQYF. This chain uses TRBV13 with TRBJ2-7; TRBD1 is a possible D gene (6 bases). This CDR3 has 14 amino acids. V was shortened by 4 bases and J by 7 bases, with 17 bases between the two germline ends. Germline loops: CDR1 PRHDT, CDR2 FYEKMQ (reference sequence). The full variable domain, its missing parts supplied by reference TRBV13 and TRBJ2-7, is AAGVIQSPRHLIKEKRETATLKCYPIPRHDTVYWYQQGPGQDPQFLISFYEKMQSDKGSIPDRFSAQQFSDYHSELNMSSLELGDSALYFCASSSGTRASEQYFGPGTRLTVT.